This T cell receptor (beta chain) originates from a study of blood T cell repertoires in COVID-19. Looking at the study overall: From the United States, Italy and Spain came samples of acute and convalescent COVID-19. T cells, B-cell-depleted T cells, or PBMCs provided the cDNA or gDNA that served as material.

This CDR3 is built from 17 residues. CDR1 and CDR2 from the germline V gene are SGHTA and FQGNSA. Germline trimming cut 5 bases from V and 1 base from J; bases unmatched to any gene: 10. The cohort comprised adults aged about 18 to 90 years residing in about two dozen US areas. Original handling: How many nucleated cells were present was estimated from reference gene primer amplification. Generated by immunoSEQ multiplex PCR, the TCRdb table keeps only in-frame clones and is missing some. Clone size and the V and J calls come from that table; the DNA yielded D and trimming. The sample has 250,000 to 350,000 clones; 85% are singletons.

The chain combines TRBV7-2 with TRBJ2-3; 9 nucleotides line up with TRBD2. The receptor was isolated from a woman in her forties or fifties who had recovered from COVID-19. Sequenced sample: PBMCs or T cells enriched from blood (not recorded which). CDR3 sequence reads: CASSPWRGGQGTDTQYF. CDR3 bases: TGTGCCAGCAGCCCCTGGCGGGGGGGCCAGGGCACAGATACGCAGTATTTT.